These 7 T cell receptor beta chains were all obtained from the same sample, sequenced in a study of blood T cells in healthy people across ages (dated by TCRdb to between 2015 and 2016). Library method: 5' RACE. For sequencing, an Illumina HiSeq 2500 was employed. A second PCR of 7 to 11 cycles was performed with a sample-barcoded 5' primer and a J-beta primer mix. TCRdb cleaned the public reads at Q25 with fastp, built clones with MiXCR and kept in-frame beta chains. Rows are unified per CDR3 protein, each entry keeping the most common DNA and genes. In this sample the table shows about 1 million distinct CDR3 sequences, around 43% of which occur a single time. The ten largest clones add up to about 19% of the sample. The sample was blood. These receptors came from a woman aged 60-75 years in good health.

The chain uses TRBV9 and TRBJ1-4; 7 positions agree with TRBD1. Trimming took 2 bases from V and 5 from J; bases not matched to a gene: 15. CDR3 size: 18 residues. In germline, CDR1 is SGDLS, CDR2 YYNGEE. The CDR3 sequence: CASSVSTKIGTANEKLFF. CDR3 coding DNA: TGTGCCAGCAGCGTCTCGACAAAAATAGGGACAGCCAATGAAAAACTGTTTTTT.

The CDR3 DNA is TGCGCCAGCAGCACCCTGGGACAGGGCTTTTCGCCCCAGCATTTT. Its protein is CASSTLGQGFSPQHF. V usage is TRBV5-1 and J usage is TRBJ1-5; 9 bases are shared with TRBD1. Looked up from germline, CDR1 is SGHRS and CDR2 is YFSETQ. CDR3 length equals 15 residues. With V trimmed by 4 bases and J by 9 bases, 11 bases remained unmatched.

This chain connects TRBV3-1 to TRBJ2-2; TRBD1 might be the D (6 bases). The V end was cut by 1 base, the J end by 3 bases, with 12 bases between. Germline CDR1 and CDR2: LGHDT and YNNKEL (reference sequence). The CDR3 contains 16 residues. CDR3 in amino acids: CASSQGQGMHTGELFF. As DNA, the CDR3 is TGTGCCAGCAGCCAAGGGCAGGGGATGCACACCGGGGAGCTGTTTTTT.

This clonotype was detected a few times. The V gene is TRBV14, the J gene TRBJ2-1; TRBD2 aligns across 7 bases. Germline V gene data show CDR1 as SGHDN and CDR2 as FVKESK. The CDR3 has 16 amino acids. With 0 bases clipped from V and 12 bases from J, the junction kept 14 bases outside the gene matches. The CDR3 bases are TGTGCCAGCAGCCAAGATATGGGTCTAGCGGAACATGGGCAGTTCTTC. It yields the protein CASSQDMGLAEHGQFF.

Regarding this clonotype: An end of the junction differs from the germline gene, which may be a read error. The V call is TRBV20-1, the J call TRBJ1-2; D gene unclear. CDR1 DFQATT and CDR2 SNEGSKA come from the germline V gene (reference sequence). This CDR3 spans 13 amino acids. The CDR3 is CNAIEATNYGYTF. The CDR3, as DNA: TGCAATGCTATCGAGGCGACTAACTATGGCTACACCTTC.

This clonotype was observed a handful of times. This rearrangement joins TRBV29-1 to TRBJ1-5; tentative D call: TRBD1 (5 bases). The CDR3 has 12 residues. V gave up 4 bases and J gave up 6 bases, with 10 bases separating them. Germline V gene lookup returns CDR1 SQVTM and CDR2 ANQGSEA. DNA for the CDR3: TGCAGCGTTGTTGAAGGGACTCAGCCCCAGCATTTT. It is translated as CSVVEGTQPQHF.

V and J are TRBV5-1 and TRBJ2-4; D might be TRBD1 (6 bases). The J call may be mistaken, given a closer DNA end match to TRBJ2-7. CDR3 length: 14 amino acids. Looked up from germline, CDR1 is SGHRS and CDR2 is YFSETQ. Here the CDR3 reads CASSVDRFSNEQYF. The CDR3 DNA follows: TGCGCCAGCAGCGTTGACAGGTTTTCCAACGAGCAGTACTTC.